This T cell receptor beta chain was profiled in a study of cytomegalovirus exposure and HLA in healthy donors. This CDR3 spans 16 amino acids. V was clipped by 1 base and J by 2 bases, with 14 bases between them. Germline V gene sequence: CDR1 SGHAT, CDR2 FQNNGV. Details on this clone: Its antigen remains unknown.

Produced via immunoSEQ multiplex PCR; TCRdb's table is partial and in-frame only. The sample shows hundreds of thousands of clones, approximately 86% of them seen only once. Study results and limitations: Whilst most TCR sequences proved rare, a subset of public TCRs occurred across many donors.

J is TRBJ1-2 and V is TRBV11-2; the D gene is possibly TRBD1 (6 bases). The sample was PBMCs. The TCR sequence derives from a woman aged 30 to 39 in good health and CMV-seropositive. In DNA, the CDR3 is TGTGCCAGCAGCTTAGCGGGGGGTACAGGGAACTATGGCTACACCTTC. Translation: CASSLAGGTGNYGYTF.